This T cell receptor beta chain was recovered during a study of blood T cell repertoires in COVID-19. Study-wide background: Collection of acute and convalescent COVID-19 samples took place in the United States, Italy and Spain. Nucleic acid was either cDNA or gDNA, and it came from T cells, B-cell-depleted T cells, or PBMCs.

This clone was recorded only once. In the original analysis: Estimated nucleated cell counts came from reference gene primer amplification. Assay used: immunoSEQ multiplex PCR; TCRdb lists only in-frame clones, some missing. The D gene and trimming were derived from the DNA, and the V and J assignments and clone size from that table. The sample shows some 97,000 clones, 70% to 90% of them seen only once. The CDR3 loop spans 18 amino acids. Trimming cost V 4 bases and J 8 bases; bases outside gene matches: 20. Germline loops: CDR1 SGHRS, CDR2 YFSETQ. This sequence was found in a human donor in a cohort sampled during active COVID-19. The chain employs TRBV5-1 and TRBJ2-1; TRBD2 aligns across 8 bases. The sequencing input was peripheral blood. CDR3 residues: CASSLTLTGTRDIYEQFF. The CDR3 DNA reads as TGCGCCAGCAGCCTCACTTTAACCGGGACTAGAGATATCTATGAGCAGTTCTTC.